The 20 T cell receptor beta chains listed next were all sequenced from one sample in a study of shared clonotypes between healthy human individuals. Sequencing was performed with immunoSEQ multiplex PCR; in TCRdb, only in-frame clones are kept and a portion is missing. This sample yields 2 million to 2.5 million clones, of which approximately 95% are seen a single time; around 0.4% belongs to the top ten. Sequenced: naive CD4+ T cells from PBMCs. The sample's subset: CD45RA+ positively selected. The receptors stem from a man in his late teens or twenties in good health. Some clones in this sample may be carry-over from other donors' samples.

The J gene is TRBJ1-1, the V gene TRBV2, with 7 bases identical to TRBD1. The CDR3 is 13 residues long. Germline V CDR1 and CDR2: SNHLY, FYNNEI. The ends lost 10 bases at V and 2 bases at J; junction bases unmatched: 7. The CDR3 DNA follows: TGTGCCACCGGGACAGATTTTAACACTGAAGCTTTCTTT. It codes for CATGTDFNTEAFF.

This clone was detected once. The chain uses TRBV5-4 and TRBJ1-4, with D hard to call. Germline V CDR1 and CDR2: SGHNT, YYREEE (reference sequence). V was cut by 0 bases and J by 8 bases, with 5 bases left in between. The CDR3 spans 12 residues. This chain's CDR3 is CASSLAGEKLFF. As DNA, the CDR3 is TGTGCCAGCAGCTTGGCCGGGGAAAAACTGTTTTTT.

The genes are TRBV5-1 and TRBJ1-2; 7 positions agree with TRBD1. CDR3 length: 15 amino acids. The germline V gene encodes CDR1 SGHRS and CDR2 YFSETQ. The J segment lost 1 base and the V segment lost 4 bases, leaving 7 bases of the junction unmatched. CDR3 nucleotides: TGCGCCAGCAGCCCCGGGGACAGATATAACTATGGCTACACCTTC. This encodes CASSPGDRYNYGYTF.

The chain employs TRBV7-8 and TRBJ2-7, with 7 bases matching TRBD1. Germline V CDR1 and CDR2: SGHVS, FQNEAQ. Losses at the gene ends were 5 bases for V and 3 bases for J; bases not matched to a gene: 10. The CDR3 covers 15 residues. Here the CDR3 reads CASSPEGALVYEQYF. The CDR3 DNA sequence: TGTGCCAGCAGCCCAGAGGGGGCGCTAGTCTACGAGCAGTACTTC.

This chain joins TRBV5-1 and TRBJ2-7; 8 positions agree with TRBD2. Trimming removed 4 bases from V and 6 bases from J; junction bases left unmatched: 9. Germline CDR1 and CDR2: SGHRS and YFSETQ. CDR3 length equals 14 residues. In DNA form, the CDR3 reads TGCGCCAGCAGCCAGCGGGAGAAGGGGGGCGAGCAGTACTTC. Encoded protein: CASSQREKGGEQYF. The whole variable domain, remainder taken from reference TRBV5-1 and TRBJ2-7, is KAGVTQTPRYLIKTRGQQVTLSCSPISGHRSVSWYQQTPGQGLQFLFEYFSETQRNKGNFPGRFSGRQFSNSRSEMNVSTLELGDSALYLCASSQREKGGEQYFGPGTRLTVT.

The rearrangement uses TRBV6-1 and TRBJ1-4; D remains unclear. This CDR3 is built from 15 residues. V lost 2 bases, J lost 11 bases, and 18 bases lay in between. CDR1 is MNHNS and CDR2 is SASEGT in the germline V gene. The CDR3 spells CASSERNGAFGKLFF. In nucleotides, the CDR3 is TGTGCCAGCAGTGAACGTAACGGAGCCTTCGGGAAACTGTTTTTT.

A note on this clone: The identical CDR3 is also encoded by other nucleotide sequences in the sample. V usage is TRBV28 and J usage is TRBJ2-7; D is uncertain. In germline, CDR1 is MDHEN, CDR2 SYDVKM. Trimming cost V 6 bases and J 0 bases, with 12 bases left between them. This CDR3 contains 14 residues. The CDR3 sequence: CASSLGRTSYEQYF. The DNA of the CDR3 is TGTGCCAGCAGCCTCGGACGGACCTCCTACGAGCAGTACTTC.

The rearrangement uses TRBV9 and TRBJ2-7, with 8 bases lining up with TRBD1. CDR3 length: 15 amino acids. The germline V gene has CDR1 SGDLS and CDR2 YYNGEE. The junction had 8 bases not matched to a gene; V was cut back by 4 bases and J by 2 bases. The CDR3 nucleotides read TGTGCCAGCAGCCAGGGGGCTACAAATACCTACGAGCAGTACTTC. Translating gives CASSQGATNTYEQYF.

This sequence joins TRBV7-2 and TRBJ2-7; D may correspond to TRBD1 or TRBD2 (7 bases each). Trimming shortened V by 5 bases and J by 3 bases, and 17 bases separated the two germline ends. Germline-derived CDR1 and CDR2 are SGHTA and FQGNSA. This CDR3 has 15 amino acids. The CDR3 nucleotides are TGTGCCAGCAGCCCCCAGGGGGAGGGGTACTACGAGCAGTACTTC. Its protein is CASSPQGEGYYEQYF.

CDR3 sequence reads: CASSDISGRPGELFF. The CDR3 DNA sequence: TGCGCCAGCAGTGATATTAGCGGGAGGCCCGGGGAGCTGTTTTTT. V usage is TRBV10-1 and J usage is TRBJ2-2; TRBD2 aligns across 10 bases. Germline CDR1 reads WNHNN; CDR2 reads SYGVQD (reference sequence). The CDR3 loop spans 15 amino acids. V shed 3 bases and J 6 bases; nucleotides not matched to a gene: 4.

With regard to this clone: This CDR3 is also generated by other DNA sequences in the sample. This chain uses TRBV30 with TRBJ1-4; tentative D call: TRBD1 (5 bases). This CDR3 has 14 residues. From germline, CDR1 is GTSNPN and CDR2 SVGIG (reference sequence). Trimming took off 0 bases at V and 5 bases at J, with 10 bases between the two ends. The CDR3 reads CAWSVGGSNEKLFF. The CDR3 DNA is TGTGCCTGGAGTGTTGGGGGATCGAATGAAAAACTGTTTTTT.

The CDR3 nucleotides read TGTGCCAGCAGTTTATCCACAGTGGCCCCGAACACTGAAGCTTTCTTT. Encoded protein: CASSLSTVAPNTEAFF. This chain uses TRBV27 with TRBJ1-1; D call uncertain. Germline values: CDR1 MNHEY, CDR2 SMNVEV (reference sequence). V lost 0 bases to trimming and J lost 1 base, with 12 bases between them. The CDR3 totals 16 residues.

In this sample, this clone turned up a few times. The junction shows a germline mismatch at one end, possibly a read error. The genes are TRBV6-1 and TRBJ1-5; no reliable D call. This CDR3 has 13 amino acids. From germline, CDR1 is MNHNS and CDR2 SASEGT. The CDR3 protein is CASSEGGERPQHF. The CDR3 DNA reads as TGTGCCAGCAGCGAAGGAGGAGAGAGGCCCCAGCATTTT.

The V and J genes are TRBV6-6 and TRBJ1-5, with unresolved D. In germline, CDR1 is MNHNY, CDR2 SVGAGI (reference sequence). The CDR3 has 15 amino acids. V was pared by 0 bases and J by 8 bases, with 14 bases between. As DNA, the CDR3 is TGTGCCAGCAGTTACTCCGCGCTTTTCGGTGAGCCCCAGCATTTT. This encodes CASSYSALFGEPQHF.

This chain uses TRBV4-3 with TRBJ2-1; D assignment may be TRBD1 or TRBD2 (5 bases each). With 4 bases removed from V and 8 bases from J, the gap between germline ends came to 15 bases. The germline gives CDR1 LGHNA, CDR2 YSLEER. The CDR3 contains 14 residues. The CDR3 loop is CASSRVGVADEQFF. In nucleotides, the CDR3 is TGCGCCAGCAGCCGCGTGGGGGTCGCGGATGAGCAGTTCTTC.

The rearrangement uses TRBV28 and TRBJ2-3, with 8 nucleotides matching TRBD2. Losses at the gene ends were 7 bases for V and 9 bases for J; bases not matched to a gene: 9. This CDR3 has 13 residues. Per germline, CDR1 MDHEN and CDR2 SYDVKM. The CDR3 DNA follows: TGTGCCAGCACTATCGCGGGCGGGGGGACGCAGTATTTT. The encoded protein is CASTIAGGGTQYF.

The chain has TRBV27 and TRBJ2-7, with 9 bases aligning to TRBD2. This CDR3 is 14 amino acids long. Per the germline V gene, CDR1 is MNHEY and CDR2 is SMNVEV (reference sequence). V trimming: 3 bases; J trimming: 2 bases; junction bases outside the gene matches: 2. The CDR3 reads CASSFSGSAYEQYF. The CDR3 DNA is TGTGCCAGCAGTTTTAGCGGGAGTGCCTACGAGCAGTACTTC.

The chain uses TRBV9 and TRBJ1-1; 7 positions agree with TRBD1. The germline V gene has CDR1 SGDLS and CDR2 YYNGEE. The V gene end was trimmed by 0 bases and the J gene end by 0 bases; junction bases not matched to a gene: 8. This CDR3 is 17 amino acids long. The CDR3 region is CASSVGQGVGMNTEAFF. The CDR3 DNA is TGTGCCAGCAGCGTAGGGCAGGGGGTTGGCATGAACACTGAAGCTTTCTTT.

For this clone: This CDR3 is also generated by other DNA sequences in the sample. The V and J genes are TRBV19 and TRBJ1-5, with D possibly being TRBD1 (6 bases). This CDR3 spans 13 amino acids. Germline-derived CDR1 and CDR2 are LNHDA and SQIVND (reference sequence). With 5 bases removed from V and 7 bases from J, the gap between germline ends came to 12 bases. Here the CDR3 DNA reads TGTGCCAGTAGTGCACAGGGACGCCAGCCCCAGCATTTT. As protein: CASSAQGRQPQHF.

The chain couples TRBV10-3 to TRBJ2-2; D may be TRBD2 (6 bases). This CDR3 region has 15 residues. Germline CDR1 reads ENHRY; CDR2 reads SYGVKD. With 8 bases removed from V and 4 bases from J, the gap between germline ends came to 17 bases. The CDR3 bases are TGTGCCATCGCCCGGGACCCCGGGAGCACCGGGGAGCTGTTTTTT. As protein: CAIARDPGSTGELFF.